The TCR beta chain under discussion was sequenced for a study of shared clonotypes between healthy human individuals (TCRdb year 2020). At the level of the whole study: A couple of women and a few men aged 18 to 49 years were included in the cohort. To estimate repertoire size and how much clonotype sharing occurs between individuals, the study deeply sequenced the blood TCR repertoires of about 5 healthy adults. To increase sequencing depth and limit assay-specific biases, TCR repertoire library preparation and sequencing were carried out by different laboratories using diverse techniques. Between about 0.94 and 10 billion PBMCs per donor were obtained by leukapheresis.

What the study reported, not specific to this receptor: The small number of donors limited the genetic and exposure-history diversity represented. Pairwise subsampling indicated that sequencing depth was expected to affect the degree of clonotype sharing among donors. Sampling was restricted to blood, and TCR repertoires in tissue are likely to differ from TCR repertoires in blood.

TCR CDR3 regions were amplified from genomic DNA by multiplex PCR using the deep immunoSEQ assay. For each cell subset, the extracted genomic DNA was distributed evenly across all wells of several immunoSEQ 96-well plates, and each plate served as one replicate. For unsorted PBMC, each replicate PCR was loaded with roughly 330 ng genomic DNA, equivalent to 30,000 or so T cell genomes. Ten immunoSEQ deep assay plates were used to sequence the unsorted PBMC genomic DNA. Purified libraries were quantified with a Qubit 3.0 fluorometer, sized on a Bioanalyzer 2100, and re-quantified with the KAPA Library Quantification kit. Every immunoSEQ 96-well plate was sequenced on a separate single-read 150-cycle Illumina NextSeq 550 flow cell. As for the authors' bioinformatics: The immunoSEQ output contained only junctional sequences without quality scores, so filtering could not match that applied to full-length reads. Sequences were annotated with PyIR, a Python wrapper for IgBLAST v1.9, and V/J genes and CDR3 were assigned using IMGT germline references. Reads with weak V/J assignments (E-value above 1e-6), missing CDR3, stop codons, out-of-frame junctions, or ambiguous translated residues were removed. V3J clonotypes were defined as sequences sharing an identical inferred V gene, J gene, and CDR3 amino acid sequence. Percentage overlap between repertoires was calculated by dividing the number of shared unique clonotypes by the size of the smaller repertoire. Three approaches were used to assess repertoire richness: RTK rarefaction, the Chao1 estimator, and Recon v2.1 estimates of unobserved clonotypes. TCRdb's version of the immuneACCESS table is confined to in-frame rearrangements and falls short of the full clone set. An unresolved V gene accounts for under half of the shortfall where checked; the remainder is of unknown origin. The V and J calls and clone size come from that table; D and trimming were worked out from the DNA. Present in this sample are 400,000 to 600,000 clones, nearly 80% of which were seen just once. Clones ranked in the top ten supply about 12% of the sample.

For this clone: Its antigen remains unidentified. Base qualities are not provided; no much larger clone lies one nucleotide away. The sample holds other DNA sequences that translate to the same CDR3.

Healthy HIV-negative adults with no recently reported acute infections or vaccinations were included as donors. Only Caucasian adults living in Nashville, Tennessee, USA were represented among the donors. For unsorted samples, some 100 million PBMCs were counted, and genomic DNA was extracted using the QIAamp DNA Blood Mini kit. Blood was obtained by leukapheresis, after which PBMCs were separated by Ficoll-Histopaque density gradient centrifugation and cryopreserved in liquid nitrogen vapor phase. The germline V gene yields SQVTM for CDR1 and ANQGSEA for CDR2. From cysteine to phenylalanine, the CDR3 is 13 amino acids long. The sequence is cut down to CDR3 DNA, 39 bases in frame from base 1. Ends trimmed: V by 7 bases, J by 7 bases; bases unmatched to a gene: 13.

The clonotype originates from a woman in her thirties or forties in good health. Some clones in this sample may be carry-over from other donors' samples. The rearranged chain carries TRBV29-1 and TRBJ2-7; 7 of the junction bases match TRBD1. Sequences were obtained from PBMCs. The CDR3 is CSASGTERYEQYF. The DNA is as follows: TGCAGCGCATCCGGGACAGAGCGCTATGAGCAGTACTTC.